A selection of T cell receptor beta chains follows, all from one sample in a study of T cell repertoires in cytomegalovirus infection. TCRdb re-analysed the reads in MiXCR, keeping a single row per CDR3 protein. This table has 150,000 to 200,000 distinct CDR3 sequences, approximately 15% appearing once. Material: PBMCs. Receptors were obtained from a human donor in good health (CMV status not recorded). Some clones in this sample may be carry-over from other donors' samples. The CDR3 runs from the conserved cysteine through the conserved F or W. The order of the fields is D gene, V gene, J gene, clone size, CDR3 protein, CDR3 DNA. D genes are given only for firm matches. Size tells how often a clone was seen (once, few, many) or the class of an expanded clone, and some rows leave it out.

>TRBD1|TRBV7-9|TRBJ2-3|many
CASSQTDRGLSTDTQYF
TGTGCCAGCAGCCAAACCGACAGGGGGCTTAGCACAGATACGCAGTATTTT
>TRBD2|TRBV11-2|TRBJ2-1|.
CASSLEFSLAGGSEQFF
TGTGCCAGCAGCTTAGAATTCTCCCTAGCGGGGGGATCCGAGCAGTTCTTC
>.|TRBV27|TRBJ1-1|.
CASSTYLNTEAFF
TGTGCCAGCAGTACTTATCTGAACACTGAAGCTTTCTTT
>.|TRBV6-6|TRBJ2-7|few
CASSYNRDRYEQYF
TGTGCCAGCAGTTACAACCGAGACCGCTACGAGCAGTACTTC
>.|TRBV7-2|TRBJ1-6|many
CASSLADARSSYNSPLHF
TGTGCCAGCAGCTTAGCGGACGCCAGGAGCTCCTATAATTCACCCCTCCACTTT
>.|TRBV28|TRBJ1-6|many
CASSLRSSYNSPLHF
TGTGCCAGCAGTTTGAGGAGCTCCTATAATTCACCCCTCCACTTT
>.|TRBV5-6|TRBJ1-1|few
CASSWSGVDTEAFF
TGTGCCAGCAGCTGGTCAGGGGTTGACACTGAAGCTTTCTTT
>.|TRBV5-6|TRBJ2-6|many
CASSSQGKSGANVLTF
TGTGCCAGCAGCTCTCAGGGAAAATCTGGGGCCAACGTCCTGACTTTC
>TRBD1|TRBV28|TRBJ1-2|many
CASTLEDSDRGLHSHGYTF
TGTGCCAGCACCCTCGAGGATTCCGACAGGGGGCTCCACTCCCATGGCTACACCTTC
>.|TRBV11-2|TRBJ2-1|many
CASSRGDGGGYNEQFF
TGTGCCAGCAGCCGAGGAGACGGGGGTGGCTACAATGAGCAGTTCTTC
>.|TRBV7-2|TRBJ1-4|many
CASSLGLNEKLFF
TGTGCCAGCAGCCTCGGACTTAATGAAAAACTGTTTTTT
>.|TRBV7-9|TRBJ2-7|many
CASRTDTENPYEQYF
TGTGCCAGCCGGACCGACACCGAAAACCCCTACGAGCAGTACTTC
>.|TRBV6-5|TRBJ2-7|many
CASSYSDTRYEQYF
TGTGCCAGCAGTTACTCGGATACGCGATACGAGCAGTACTTC
>TRBD2|TRBV19|TRBJ2-1|many
CASSIPGGGSYNEQFF
TGTGCCAGTAGTATCCCCGGCGGGGGGTCCTACAATGAGCAGTTCTTC
>TRBD2|TRBV10-2|TRBJ2-7|.
CATKYSLARYEQYF
TGCGCCACCAAATATTCACTAGCGCGATACGAGCAGTACTTC
>TRBD2|TRBV7-2|TRBJ2-1|few
CASSLVGTSGYNEQFF
TGTGCCAGCAGCTTAGTCGGGACTAGCGGGTACAATGAGCAGTTCTTC
>.|TRBV29-1|TRBJ2-2|.
CSVEADPNTGELFF
TGCAGCGTTGAAGCGGACCCGAACACCGGGGAGCTGTTTTTT
>.|TRBV11-2|TRBJ2-2|.
CASSLYWGYAGELFF
TGTGCCAGCAGCTTATACTGGGGGTACGCCGGGGAGCTGTTTTTT
>.|TRBV28|TRBJ2-7|many
CASSPSGFSYEQYF
TGTGCCAGCAGCCCTTCTGGGTTCTCCTACGAGCAGTACTTC